The 2 T cell receptor beta chains listed next were all sequenced from one sample in a study of blood T cell repertoires in COVID-19. Sequencing was performed with immunoSEQ multiplex PCR; in TCRdb, only in-frame clones are kept and a portion is missing. The sample has under 250,000 clones; around four fifths are singletons. Sequencing was performed on peripheral blood. These receptors came from a woman aged 60-75 years with active or convalescent COVID-19.

The V and J genes are TRBV19 and TRBJ1-1; a weak D match, TRBD1 (6 bases). The V end lost 7 bases, the J end lost 0 bases, and 9 bases lay between the germline ends. The germline V gene encodes CDR1 LNHDA and CDR2 SQIVND (reference sequence). This CDR3 has 13 amino acids. CDR3 protein: CASTGGLNTEAFF. CDR3 coding DNA: TGTGCCAGTACGGGGGGGCTGAACACTGAAGCTTTCTTT.

The rearrangement uses TRBV6-1 and TRBJ2-7; D is possibly TRBD1 (5 bases). The germline V and J ends were trimmed by 4 bases and 5 bases, with 21 bases remaining between them. Germline CDR1 MNHNS, CDR2 SASEGT. CDR3 length: 16 amino acids. The CDR3 DNA sequence: TGTGCCAGCAGTGGGACCATACGCACAGGTGGCCACGAGCAGTACGTC. Translating it yields CASSGTIRTGGHEQYV.